This T cell receptor (beta chain) was documented in a study of beta chain features in type 1 diabetes. Study overall: Analysis included over 90 million sorted cells drawn from all samples. General observations from the study: Shorter TCRB CDR3s, moderately but significantly so, marked every one of the four CD4+ subsets in Type 1 diabetes patients. Shorter templates may be favored by PCR, equally so in patients and controls. A greater similarity of naive, central memory and Treg TCRB repertoires was seen among patients than among healthy donors.

A word on this clone: Its target is unknown.

V was shortened by 4 bases and J by 5 bases, with 8 bases between the two germline ends. The germline CDR1 and CDR2 sequences are SNHLY and FYNNEI. CDR3 length: 12 amino acids. Every isolated RNA sample was fully reverse transcribed, so sequencing captured expressed TCRB transcripts. Sequencing used immunoSEQ multiplex PCR; TCRdb keeps in-frame clones, though not all of them. The sample records about 650,000 clones, roughly 12% being singletons. Sequenced material: naive CD4+ T cells from blood. The sequence derives from a man aged 30-40 years with type 1 diabetes. V is TRBV2 and J is TRBJ2-5; D not resolved. Here the CDR3 reads CASSVARETQYF. The CDR3 DNA reads as TGTGCCAGCAGTGTGGCCCGGGAGACCCAGTACTTC.